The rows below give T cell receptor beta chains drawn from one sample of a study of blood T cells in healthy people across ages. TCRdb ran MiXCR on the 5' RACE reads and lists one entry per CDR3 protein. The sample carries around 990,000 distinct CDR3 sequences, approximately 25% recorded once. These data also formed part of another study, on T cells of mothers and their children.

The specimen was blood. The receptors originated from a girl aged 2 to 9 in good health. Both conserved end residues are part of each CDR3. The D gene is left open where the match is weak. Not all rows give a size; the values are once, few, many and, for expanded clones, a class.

DNA: TGTGCCAGCAGTTTAAGGGTTAGCGGGAGAGGCAATGAGCAGTTCTTC
CDR3: CASSLRVSGRGNEQFF
J: TRBJ2-1
V: TRBV28
length: 16
D: TRBD2
size: few

DNA: TGCGCCAGCAGCCACCTCAGGGGGAGCACAGATACGCAGTATTTT
CDR3: CASSHLRGSTDTQYF
J: TRBJ2-3
V: TRBV4-1
length: 15
D: TRBD1
size: few

DNA: TGTGCCAGCAACCAAGCGGGACAGACAGGGTCGGTAAATGAAAAACTGTTTTTT
CDR3: CASNQAGQTGSVNEKLFF
J: TRBJ1-4
V: TRBV3-1
length: 18
D: TRBD1
size: NA

DNA: TGTGCCAGCAGCTTTACTGAAGCTTTCTTT
CDR3: CASSFTEAFF
J: TRBJ1-1
V: TRBV7-9
length: 10
D: NA
size: NA

DNA: TGTGCCAGCAGCTTCGGCGGCTGGGAGGCGTACTTC
CDR3: CASSFGGWEAYF
J: TRBJ2-7
V: TRBV5-6
length: 12
D: NA
size: NA

DNA: TGCAGTGCTAGGGATCTCGGAGCGGGTAATGGGCGTGAGCAGTACTTC
CDR3: CSARDLGAGNGREQYF
J: TRBJ2-5
V: TRBV20-1
length: 16
D: NA
size: NA

DNA: TGTGCCAGCAGTTTGGACAGGGCGCTTGGCTATGGCTACACCTTC
CDR3: CASSLDRALGYGYTF
J: TRBJ1-2
V: TRBV12-3/TRBV12-4
length: 15
D: TRBD1
size: NA

DNA: TGCAGTGCTAGAGATCGGGGTAGCGGGAGTGATGATACGCAGTATTTT
CDR3: CSARDRGSGSDDTQYF
J: TRBJ2-3
V: TRBV20-1
length: 16
D: TRBD2
size: few

DNA: TGTGCCAGCAGCCCTGGCGGGAGGGAACAAGAGACCCAGTACTTC
CDR3: CASSPGGREQETQYF
J: TRBJ2-5
V: TRBV12-3/TRBV12-4
length: 15
D: TRBD2
size: few

DNA: TGCGCCAGCAGCCACGCACATTGGCCGTCGCAAGAGACCCAGTACTTC
CDR3: CASSHAHWPSQETQYF
J: TRBJ2-5
V: TRBV4-3
length: 16
D: NA
size: few

DNA: TGTGCCACCAGGCCCACAGGGAAAGAGACCCAGTACTTC
CDR3: CATRPTGKETQYF
J: TRBJ2-5
V: TRBV24-1
length: 13
D: NA
size: NA

DNA: TGTGCCAGCAGTCCTGCGGGAGTGAAGGGTGATGAGCAGTTCTTC
CDR3: CASSPAGVKGDEQFF
J: TRBJ2-1
V: TRBV6-5
length: 15
D: TRBD2
size: once

DNA: TGCAGTGCTGTCACATGGGATTACACAGATACGCAGTATTTT
CDR3: CSAVTWDYTDTQYF
J: TRBJ2-3
V: TRBV20-1
length: 14
D: NA
size: NA

DNA: TGTGCCAGCAGCTTAGTAGCGGGAGTAAGTGAGCAGTACTTC
CDR3: CASSLVAGVSEQYF
J: TRBJ2-7
V: TRBV7-3
length: 14
D: TRBD2
size: few

DNA: TGTGCCAGCAGCCAGGTCGGTGGTCTTTCTAATGGCTACACCTTC
CDR3: CASSQVGGLSNGYTF
J: TRBJ1-2
V: TRBV7-2
length: 15
D: NA
size: NA

DNA: TGCAGCGTTGAACTTGGGGGTAGGAGCACAGATACGCAGTATTTT
CDR3: CSVELGGRSTDTQYF
J: TRBJ2-3
V: TRBV29-1
length: 15
D: NA
size: NA

DNA: TGTGCCAGCAGCCGAACCGAGAGGCAGGGGTATGGGGTCACCGGGGAGCTGTTTTTT
CDR3: CASSRTERQGYGVTGELFF
J: TRBJ2-2
V: TRBV7-8
length: 19
D: NA
size: few

DNA: TGTGCCAGCAGCGGGAGCGAGACCTACGAGCAGTACTTC
CDR3: CASSGSETYEQYF
J: TRBJ2-7
V: TRBV13
length: 13
D: NA
size: NA

DNA: TGTGCCAGCAGCAGGGGCGGGGATACGCAGTATTTT
CDR3: CASSRGGDTQYF
J: TRBJ2-3
V: TRBV7-2
length: 12
D: NA
size: many

DNA: TGTGCCAGCAGTACCCGGCGGGGGGGAACTGAAGCTTTCTTT
CDR3: CASSTRRGGTEAFF
J: TRBJ1-1
V: TRBV6-5
length: 14
D: NA
size: few

DNA: TGCGGCGTCGGTTTTCAAGAAGCTTTCTTT
CDR3: CGVGFQEAFF
J: TRBJ1-1
V: TRBV29-1
length: 10
D: NA
size: NA

DNA: TGCAGCGTTGAAGCCCAGGGCAGGATCACTGAAGCTTTCTTT
CDR3: CSVEAQGRITEAFF
J: TRBJ1-1
V: TRBV29-1
length: 14
D: NA
size: NA

DNA: TGCGCCACCGAAGACGGCACCTACCTAGGGGAGCAGTTCTTC
CDR3: CATEDGTYLGEQFF
J: TRBJ2-1
V: TRBV5-1
length: 14
D: NA
size: once

DNA: TGTGCCAGCAGCTTAAGAGGGGAAATCGGGGAGCTGTTTTTT
CDR3: CASSLRGEIGELFF
J: TRBJ2-2
V: TRBV7-2
length: 14
D: NA
size: NA

DNA: TGCAGTGCAGAAGACCTAGCGGAGTTGACAGATACGCAGTATTTT
CDR3: CSAEDLAELTDTQYF
J: TRBJ2-3
V: TRBV20-1
length: 15
D: TRBD2
size: NA

DNA: TGCAGTGCTAGCCCGGGACAGCCCACAGATACGCAGTATTTT
CDR3: CSASPGQPTDTQYF
J: TRBJ2-3
V: TRBV20-1
length: 14
D: TRBD1
size: once

DNA: TGTGCCGGAAGACAGGGAATCTCCTACGAGCAGTACTTC
CDR3: CAGRQGISYEQYF
J: TRBJ2-7
V: TRBV2
length: 13
D: TRBD1
size: NA

DNA: TGTGCCATCAGCCCAGGACAGGCACTGGCTGGCTACACCTTC
CDR3: CAISPGQALAGYTF
J: TRBJ1-2
V: TRBV10-3
length: 14
D: TRBD1
size: NA

DNA: TGTGCCACCAGCAGAGGCAGAGGGGATGAAAAACTGTTTTTT
CDR3: CATSRGRGDEKLFF
J: TRBJ1-4
V: TRBV15
length: 14
D: NA
size: NA

DNA: TGTGCCACCAGCAGAGTAAGCAGACCCTCTGGGGCCAACGTCCTGACTTTC
CDR3: CATSRVSRPSGANVLTF
J: TRBJ2-6
V: TRBV15
length: 17
D: NA
size: few

DNA: TGCGCCAGCAGCCAAATAGAGTTGGAGATTGGCTACACCTTC
CDR3: CASSQIELEIGYTF
J: TRBJ1-2
V: TRBV4-1
length: 14
D: NA
size: NA

DNA: TGTGCCACCAGTGACGCGAGCGGGATCGGCTACACCTTC
CDR3: CATSDASGIGYTF
J: TRBJ1-2
V: TRBV24-1
length: 13
D: NA
size: few

DNA: TGTGCCAGCAGCAGTACTAGCGGGAGGACCAACACCGGGGAGCTGTTTTTT
CDR3: CASSSTSGRTNTGELFF
J: TRBJ2-2
V: TRBV12-3/TRBV12-4
length: 17
D: TRBD2
size: many

DNA: TGCAGCGTTCGCTCCTTACTAGCGGGAGATTACGAGCAGTACTTC
CDR3: CSVRSLLAGDYEQYF
J: TRBJ2-7
V: TRBV29-1
length: 15
D: TRBD2
size: few

DNA: TGTGCCACTGGGACTAGCGAGTACAATGAGCAGTTCTTC
CDR3: CATGTSEYNEQFF
J: TRBJ2-1
V: TRBV6-2/TRBV6-3
length: 13
D: TRBD2
size: NA

DNA: TGTGCCAGCAGCCACCGGTCGTTACCGGAGTATGAGCAGTTCTTC
CDR3: CASSHRSLPEYEQFF
J: TRBJ2-1
V: TRBV14
length: 15
D: NA
size: few

DNA: TGTGCCAGCACTGACGCCCCAGAGACCCAGTACTTC
CDR3: CASTDAPETQYF
J: TRBJ2-5
V: TRBV6-6
length: 12
D: NA
size: many

DNA: TGCAGCGTTGAGGGTACAGGAATCACAGATACGCAGTATTTT
CDR3: CSVEGTGITDTQYF
J: TRBJ2-3
V: TRBV29-1
length: 14
D: NA
size: few

DNA: TGTGCCAGCAGTTTATGGGACAGGGGAGAGACCCAGTACTTC
CDR3: CASSLWDRGETQYF
J: TRBJ2-5
V: TRBV12-3/TRBV12-4
length: 14
D: TRBD1
size: few

DNA: TGCGCCAGCAGCTTAGTAATGGCGGGAGGGGCCTACAATGAGCAGTTCTTC
CDR3: CASSLVMAGGAYNEQFF
J: TRBJ2-1
V: TRBV5-1
length: 17
D: TRBD2
size: few

DNA: TGTGCCAGTAGTGCGGATCTAGGTTTTGACGAGACCCAGTACTTC
CDR3: CASSADLGFDETQYF
J: TRBJ2-5
V: TRBV19
length: 15
D: NA
size: NA

DNA: TGCGCCAGCAGCTTGGGTGGGATGTCCTACGAGCAGTACTTC
CDR3: CASSLGGMSYEQYF
J: TRBJ2-7
V: TRBV5-1
length: 14
D: NA
size: NA